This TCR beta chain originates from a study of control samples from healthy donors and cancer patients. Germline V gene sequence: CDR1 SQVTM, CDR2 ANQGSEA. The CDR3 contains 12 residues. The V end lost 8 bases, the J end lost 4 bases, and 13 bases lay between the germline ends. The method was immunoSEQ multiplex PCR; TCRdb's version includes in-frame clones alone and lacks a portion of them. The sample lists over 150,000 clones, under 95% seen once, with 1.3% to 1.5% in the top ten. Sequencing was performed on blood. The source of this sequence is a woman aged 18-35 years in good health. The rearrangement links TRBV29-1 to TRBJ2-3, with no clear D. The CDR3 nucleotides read TGCAGCTTCCTACCCACAGCAGATACGCAGTATTTT. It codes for CSFLPTADTQYF.